A selection of T cell receptor beta chains follows, all from one sample in a study of blood T cell repertoires in COVID-19. Some clones are missing from TCRdb's copy, which holds only in-frame ones; the method was immunoSEQ multiplex PCR. The table has tens of thousands of clones, roughly 80% seen once. Source material: peripheral blood. These receptors originate from a man between 70 and 80 years old with active COVID-19. Both conserved end residues are trimmed from each CDR3. D genes are given only for firm matches. A row's size may be missing; if present it is once, few, many or a size class.

TRBD2	TRBV30	TRBJ2-3	NA	AWILAGDTQY
TRBD1	TRBV27	TRBJ1-2	NA	ASSFNRGFRGYT
NA	TRBV29-1	TRBJ2-7	NA	SVEDAQGYEQY
TRBD2	TRBV6-5	TRBJ2-7	once	ASSKRLAGDEQY
TRBD1	TRBV6-1	TRBJ2-1	NA	ASSEGQGYNEQF
TRBD2	TRBV3-1/TRBV3-2	TRBJ2-5	NA	ASSQGAGHQETQY
NA	TRBV9	TRBJ2-5	NA	ASSVVKETQY
TRBD1	TRBV27	TRBJ1-2	NA	ASSSEGTGGGYT
TRBD1	TRBV2	TRBJ2-6	once	ASNSGTGFSGANVLT
NA	TRBV28	TRBJ1-2	NA	ASSFAYGIRTGGYT
NA	TRBV12-3/TRBV12-4	TRBJ2-7	NA	ASSSGIGQY
NA	TRBV28	TRBJ2-5	NA	ASSDPGLGGKTQY
NA	TRBV19	TRBJ1-3	NA	ASRSARGGNTIY
TRBD2	TRBV4-1	TRBJ2-3	NA	ASSLIPTPSGSTDTQY
TRBD1	TRBV6-1	TRBJ1-2	NA	ASSDQPGQKYGYT
NA	TRBV20-1	TRBJ1-5	NA	SAGPDQPQH
NA	TRBV19	TRBJ1-6	once	ASNQQAQGGGSPLH
NA	TRBV5-1	TRBJ2-2	NA	ASSLSSANTGELF
NA	TRBV11-2	TRBJ1-4	few	ASSYGQSTNEKLF
NA	TRBV4-3	TRBJ1-4	NA	ASSQGQTTNEKLF
NA	TRBV7-9	TRBJ2-5	NA	ASSLSGQPQETQY
NA	TRBV19	TRBJ1-5	NA	ASSTPNPGVEGNQPQH
TRBD1	TRBV15	TRBJ1-2	once	ATSRERDRAHYGYT
TRBD2	TRBV6-1	TRBJ2-7	few	ASSEGISSGSAQY
NA	TRBV19	TRBJ2-4	NA	ASSGTGGSKNIQY
NA	TRBV6-2/TRBV6-3	TRBJ2-3	few	ASSYTRDTQY
TRBD2	TRBV19	TRBJ2-2	few	ATTSGPTRDTGELF
NA	TRBV2	TRBJ2-5	NA	ASTSVDTYQETQY
NA	TRBV9	TRBJ1-6	once	ASSARQELSYNSPLH
TRBD1	TRBV10-1	TRBJ1-4	NA	ASSEPSTGWATNEKLF
NA	TRBV6-5	TRBJ1-3	few	ASSYSQGVSGNTIY
TRBD1	TRBV13	TRBJ2-6	once	ASSLGQSAFGANVLT
TRBD1	TRBV30	TRBJ1-5	NA	AWSGQGHQPQH
NA	TRBV2	TRBJ2-5	NA	ASSDGQGGTQY
TRBD2	TRBV15	TRBJ2-1	NA	ATSRGGTSHNEQF
TRBD2	TRBV19	TRBJ2-6	once	ASSRGGYSGANVLT
NA	TRBV6-5	TRBJ2-1	NA	AAADYTARANEQF
NA	TRBV7-8	TRBJ1-5	NA	ASSIDRNQPQH
NA	TRBV7-4	TRBJ1-4	NA	ASSSSFDEKLF
NA	TRBV9	TRBJ2-2	NA	ASSPRTNTGELF
NA	TRBV7-8	TRBJ2-3	NA	ASMVREWADTQY
TRBD2	TRBV12-5	TRBJ2-1	NA	ASGLVLADFINEQF
NA	TRBV7-9	TRBJ2-5	once	ASSQRRVETQY
NA	TRBV19	TRBJ2-3	NA	ASSPDWRTDTQY
NA	TRBV11-2	TRBJ1-1	once	ASSNSGVTAF
NA	TRBV2	TRBJ1-5	once	ASSARGVDQPQH
TRBD2	TRBV7-2	TRBJ2-1	NA	ASTTTPGTNLEQF